This TCR beta chain was recovered during a study of OX40 agonist ivuxolimab in advanced cancers. Comments on this clone: The antigen is not known.

Broader study findings: Relative to CD4+, CD8+ T cells held more expanded clones on average. Doses of 0.1 to 3.0 mg/kg were accompanied by clonal expansion of CD4+ and CD8+ blood T cells by week 6.

The J segment lost 1 base and the V segment lost 4 bases, leaving 0 bases of the junction unmatched. CDR3 length equals 13 residues. Germline V lookup: CDR1 LNHDA, CDR2 SQIVND (reference sequence). The table came from immunoSEQ multiplex PCR; TCRdb's copy has only in-frame clones and leaves some out. The table includes around 50,000 clones, over 80% detected once. The chain combines TRBV19 with TRBJ1-1; 7 bases agree with TRBD1. The sequence was collected from an adult with an advanced solid tumor such as melanoma, head and neck, liver or kidney cancer. Sequenced material: CD4+ or CD8+ T cells sorted from blood, taken in a trial of the OX40 agonist ivuxolimab. CDR3 residues: CASSRQGNTEAFF. CDR3 DNA sequence: TGTGCCAGTAGTAGACAGGGGAACACTGAAGCTTTCTTT.